This TCR beta chain appears in the sequencing data of a study of blood T cell repertoires in COVID-19. Original analysis: Amplifying reference gene primers gave estimates of nucleated cell counts. Libraries were prepared by immunoSEQ multiplex PCR; TCRdb keeps only in-frame clonotypes and omits some of them. V, J and clone size were drawn from that table, and D and trimming were deduced from the DNA. The data contain 200,000 to 250,000 clones, 85% of them seen just once; the ten biggest clones take up 15% to 20%. CDR3 length: 20 amino acids. The V call is TRBV21-1, the J call TRBJ2-4; the table's D call, TRBD1, has no DNA check behind it. TRBV21-1 is marked as a pseudogene. Sequenced: PBMCs or T cells enriched from blood (not recorded which). The receptor comes from a man aged 35 to 55 who had recovered from COVID-19. The CDR3 spells CASSKGPLLPGQGAVYIQYF. CDR3 nucleotides: TGTGCCAGCAGCAAAGGGCCCCTCCTCCCTGGACAGGGGGCCGTGTACATTCAGTACTTC.